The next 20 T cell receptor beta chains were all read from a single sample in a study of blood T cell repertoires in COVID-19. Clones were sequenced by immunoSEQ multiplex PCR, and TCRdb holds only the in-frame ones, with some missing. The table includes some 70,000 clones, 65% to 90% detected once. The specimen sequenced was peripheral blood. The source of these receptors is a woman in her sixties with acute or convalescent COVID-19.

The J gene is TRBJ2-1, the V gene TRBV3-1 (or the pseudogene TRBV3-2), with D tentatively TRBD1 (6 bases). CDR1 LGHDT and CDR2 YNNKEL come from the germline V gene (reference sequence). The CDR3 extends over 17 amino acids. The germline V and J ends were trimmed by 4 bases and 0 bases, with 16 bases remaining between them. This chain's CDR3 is CASSLTNGQPSYNEQFF. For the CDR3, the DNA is TGTGCCAGCAGCCTAACCAACGGACAGCCCTCCTACAATGAGCAGTTCTTC.

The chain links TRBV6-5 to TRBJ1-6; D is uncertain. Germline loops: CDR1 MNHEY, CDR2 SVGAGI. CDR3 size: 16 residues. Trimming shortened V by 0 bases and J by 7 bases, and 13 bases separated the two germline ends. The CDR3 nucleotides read TGTGCCAGCAGTTACTCGACGGGAAGGCTAAATTCACCCCTCCACTTT. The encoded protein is CASSYSTGRLNSPLHF.

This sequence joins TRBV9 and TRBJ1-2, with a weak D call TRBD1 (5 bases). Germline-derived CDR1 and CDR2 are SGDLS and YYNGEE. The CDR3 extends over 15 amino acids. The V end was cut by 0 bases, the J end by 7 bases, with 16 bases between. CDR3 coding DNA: TGTGCCAGCAGCGTAGCCAGGGAAGGTCTTGGTGGCTACACCTTC. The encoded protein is CASSVAREGLGGYTF.

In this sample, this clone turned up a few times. This CDR3 reads CASSPRSVVNTEAFF. CDR3 DNA: TGTGCCAGCTCACCCCGATCGGTGGTGAACACTGAAGCTTTCTTT. The gene calls are TRBV18 and TRBJ1-1; D is unresolved. V shed 3 bases and J shed 0 bases, with 11 bases lying between them. The CDR3 runs to 15 residues. CDR1 and CDR2 (germline): KGHSH, LQKENI.

The CDR3 coding sequence is TGCGCCAGCAAGGGGGACAGGGTATTTGAAGCTTTCTTT. Translation gives CASKGDRVFEAFF. The rearrangement joins TRBV5-1 to TRBJ1-1, with 9 bases lining up with TRBD1. J was trimmed by 7 bases and V by 6 bases; bases with no gene match: 7. Germline CDR1 SGHRS, CDR2 YFSETQ. The CDR3 extends over 13 amino acids.

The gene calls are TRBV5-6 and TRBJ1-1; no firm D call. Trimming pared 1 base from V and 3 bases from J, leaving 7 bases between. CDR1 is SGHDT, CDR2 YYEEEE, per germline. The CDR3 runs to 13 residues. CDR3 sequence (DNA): TGTGCCAGCAGCTTGCCAGAAGACACTGAAGCTTTCTTT. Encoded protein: CASSLPEDTEAFF.

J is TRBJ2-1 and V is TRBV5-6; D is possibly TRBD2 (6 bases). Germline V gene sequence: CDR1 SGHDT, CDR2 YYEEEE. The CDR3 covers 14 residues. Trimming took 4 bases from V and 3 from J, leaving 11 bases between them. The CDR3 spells CASSPEGYYNEQFF. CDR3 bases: TGTGCCAGCAGCCCGGAGGGGTACTACAATGAGCAGTTCTTC.

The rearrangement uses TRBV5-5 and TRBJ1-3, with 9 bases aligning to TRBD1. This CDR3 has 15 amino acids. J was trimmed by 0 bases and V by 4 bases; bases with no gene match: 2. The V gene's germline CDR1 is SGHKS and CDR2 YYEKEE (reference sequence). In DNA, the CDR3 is TGTGCCAGCAGCCGGACAGGGGACTCTGGAAACACCATATATTTT. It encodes CASSRTGDSGNTIYF.

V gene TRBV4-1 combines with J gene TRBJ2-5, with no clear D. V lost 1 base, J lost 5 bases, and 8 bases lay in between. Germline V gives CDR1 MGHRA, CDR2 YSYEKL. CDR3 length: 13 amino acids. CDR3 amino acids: CASSQAWRETQYF. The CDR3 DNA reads TGCGCCAGCAGCCAAGCGTGGCGGGAGACCCAGTACTTC.

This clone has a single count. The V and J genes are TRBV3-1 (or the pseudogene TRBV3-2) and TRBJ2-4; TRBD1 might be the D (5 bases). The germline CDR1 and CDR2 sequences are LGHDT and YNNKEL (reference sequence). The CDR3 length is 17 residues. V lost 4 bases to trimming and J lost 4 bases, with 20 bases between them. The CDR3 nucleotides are TGTGCCAGCAGCCCGTTCTTCACTTCCGACAGTAAAAACATTCAGTACTTC. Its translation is CASSPFFTSDSKNIQYF.

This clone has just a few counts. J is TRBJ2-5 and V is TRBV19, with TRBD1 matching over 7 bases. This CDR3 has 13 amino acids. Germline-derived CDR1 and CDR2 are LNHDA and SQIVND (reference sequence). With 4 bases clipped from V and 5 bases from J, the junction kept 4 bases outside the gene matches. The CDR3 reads CASSKDRVETQYF. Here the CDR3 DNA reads TGTGCCAGTAGTAAAGACAGGGTTGAGACCCAGTACTTC.

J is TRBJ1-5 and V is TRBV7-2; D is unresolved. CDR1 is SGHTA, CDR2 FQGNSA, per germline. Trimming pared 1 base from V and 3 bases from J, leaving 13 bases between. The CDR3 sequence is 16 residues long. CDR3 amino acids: CASSLVGAANNQPQHF. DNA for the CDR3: TGTGCCAGCAGCTTAGTCGGTGCGGCGAACAATCAGCCCCAGCATTTT. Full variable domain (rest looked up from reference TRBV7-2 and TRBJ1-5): GAGVSQSPSNKVTEKGKDVELRCDPISGHTALYWYRQSLGQGLEFLIYFQGNSAPDKSGLPSDRFSAERTGGSVSTLTIQRTQQEDSAVYLCASSLVGAANNQPQHFGDGTRLSIL.

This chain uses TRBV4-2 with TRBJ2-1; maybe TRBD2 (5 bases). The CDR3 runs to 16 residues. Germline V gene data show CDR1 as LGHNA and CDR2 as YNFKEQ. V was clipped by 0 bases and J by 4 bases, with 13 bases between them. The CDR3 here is CASSQDEAGGYNEQFF. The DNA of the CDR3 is TGTGCCAGCAGCCAAGATGAGGCGGGTGGATACAATGAGCAGTTCTTC.

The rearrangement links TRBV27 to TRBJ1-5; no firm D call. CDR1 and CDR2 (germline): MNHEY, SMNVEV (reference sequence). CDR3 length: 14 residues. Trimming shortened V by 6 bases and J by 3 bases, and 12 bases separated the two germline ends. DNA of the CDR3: TGTGCCAGCAGCTCTAGACCTATCAATCAGCCCCAGCATTTT. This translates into CASSSRPINQPQHF.

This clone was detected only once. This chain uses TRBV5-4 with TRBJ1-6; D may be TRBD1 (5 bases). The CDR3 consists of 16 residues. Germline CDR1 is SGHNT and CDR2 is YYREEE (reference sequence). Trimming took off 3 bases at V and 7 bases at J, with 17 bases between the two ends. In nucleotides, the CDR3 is TGTGCCAGCAGCTCCAACCCGGGACTGTTAAATTCACCCCTCCACTTT. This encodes CASSSNPGLLNSPLHF.

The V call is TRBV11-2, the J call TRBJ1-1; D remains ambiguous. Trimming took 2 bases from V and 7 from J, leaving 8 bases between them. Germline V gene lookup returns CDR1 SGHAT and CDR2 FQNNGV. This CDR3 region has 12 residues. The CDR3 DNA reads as TGTGCCAGCAGCTTAAGGAGCGGTGAAGCTTTCTTT. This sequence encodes CASSLRSGEAFF.

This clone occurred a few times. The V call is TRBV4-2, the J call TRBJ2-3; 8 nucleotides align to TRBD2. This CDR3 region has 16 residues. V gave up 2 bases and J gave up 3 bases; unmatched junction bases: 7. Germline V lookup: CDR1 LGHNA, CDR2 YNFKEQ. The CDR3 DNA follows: TGTGCCAGCAGCCAATCCCGGGGGGGCCTAACAGATACGCAGTATTTT. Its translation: CASSQSRGGLTDTQYF.

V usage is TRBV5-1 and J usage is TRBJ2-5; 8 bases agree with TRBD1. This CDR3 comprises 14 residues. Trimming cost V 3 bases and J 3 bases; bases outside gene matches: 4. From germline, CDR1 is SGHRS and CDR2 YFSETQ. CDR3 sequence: CASSSRQGKETQYF. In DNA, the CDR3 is TGCGCCAGCAGCTCGCGACAGGGGAAAGAGACCCAGTACTTC.

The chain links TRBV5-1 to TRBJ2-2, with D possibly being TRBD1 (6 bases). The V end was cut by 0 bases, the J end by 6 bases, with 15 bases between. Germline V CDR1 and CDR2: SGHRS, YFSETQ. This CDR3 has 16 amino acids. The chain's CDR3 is CASSLVPNEGAGELFF. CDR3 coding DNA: TGCGCCAGCAGCTTGGTTCCCAATGAGGGGGCCGGGGAGCTGTTTTTT.

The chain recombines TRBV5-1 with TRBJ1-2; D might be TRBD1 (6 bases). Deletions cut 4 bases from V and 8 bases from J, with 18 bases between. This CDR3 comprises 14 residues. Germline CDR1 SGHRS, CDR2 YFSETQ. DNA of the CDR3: TGCGCCAGCAGCCTATCAACTACAGGGTTAGGCTACACCTTC. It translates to CASSLSTTGLGYTF.